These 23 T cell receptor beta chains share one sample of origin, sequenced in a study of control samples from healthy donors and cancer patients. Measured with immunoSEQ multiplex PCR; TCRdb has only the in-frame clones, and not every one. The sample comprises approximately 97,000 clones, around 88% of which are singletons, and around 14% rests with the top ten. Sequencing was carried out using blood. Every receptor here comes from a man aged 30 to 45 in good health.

In nucleotides, the CDR3 is TGTGCCAGCAGTGAGGGTACGGCTACAGGGGAACATGAGCAGTTCTTC. Translated, it gives CASSEGTATGEHEQFF. The V gene is TRBV6-1, the J gene TRBJ2-1; TRBD1 agrees at 7 bases. The CDR3 totals 16 residues. Germline CDR1 MNHNS, CDR2 SASEGT. After removal of 3 bases from V and 8 bases from J, the junction contained 13 bases not matched to a gene.

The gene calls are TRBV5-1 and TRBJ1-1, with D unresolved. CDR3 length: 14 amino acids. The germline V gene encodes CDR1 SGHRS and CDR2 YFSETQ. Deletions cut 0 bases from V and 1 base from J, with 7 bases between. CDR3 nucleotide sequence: TGCGCCAGCAGCTTGGTTATAGGGAACACTGAAGCTTTCTTT. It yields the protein CASSLVIGNTEAFF.

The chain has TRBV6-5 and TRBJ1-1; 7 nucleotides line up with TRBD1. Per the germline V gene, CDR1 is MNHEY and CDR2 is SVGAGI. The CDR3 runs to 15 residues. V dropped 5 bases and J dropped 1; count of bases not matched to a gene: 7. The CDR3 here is CASSRRDRTNTEAFF. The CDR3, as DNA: TGTGCCAGCAGTCGCCGGGACAGAACGAACACTGAAGCTTTCTTT.

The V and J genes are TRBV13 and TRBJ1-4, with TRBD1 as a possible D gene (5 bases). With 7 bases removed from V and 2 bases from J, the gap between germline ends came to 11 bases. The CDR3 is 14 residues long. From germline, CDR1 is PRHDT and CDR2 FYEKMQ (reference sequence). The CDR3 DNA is TGTGCCAGCACAGGGCTCCTCACTAATGAAAAACTGTTTTTT. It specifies CASTGLLTNEKLFF. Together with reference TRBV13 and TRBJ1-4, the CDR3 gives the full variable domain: AAGVIQSPRHLIKEKRETATLKCYPIPRHDTVYWYQQGPGQDPQFLISFYEKMQSDKGSIPDRFSAQQFSDYHSELNMSSLELGDSALYFCASTGLLTNEKLFFGSGTQLSVL.

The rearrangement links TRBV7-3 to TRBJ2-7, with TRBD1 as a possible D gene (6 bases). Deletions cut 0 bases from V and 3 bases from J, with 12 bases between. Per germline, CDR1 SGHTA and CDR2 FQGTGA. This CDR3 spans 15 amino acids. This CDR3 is CASSLTGGPRYEQYF. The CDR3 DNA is TGTGCCAGCAGCTTAACAGGGGGACCACGCTACGAGCAGTACTTC.

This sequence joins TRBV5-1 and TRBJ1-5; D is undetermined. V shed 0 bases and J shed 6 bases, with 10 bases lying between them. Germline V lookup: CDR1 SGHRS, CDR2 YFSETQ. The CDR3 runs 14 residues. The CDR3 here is CASSLELSGQPQHF. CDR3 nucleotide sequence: TGCGCCAGCAGCTTGGAGCTTTCCGGTCAGCCCCAGCATTTT.

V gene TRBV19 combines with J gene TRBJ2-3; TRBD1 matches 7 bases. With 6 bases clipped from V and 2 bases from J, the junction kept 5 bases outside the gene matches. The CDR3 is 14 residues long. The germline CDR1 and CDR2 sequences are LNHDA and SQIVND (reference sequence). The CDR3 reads CASSWGQFTDTQYF. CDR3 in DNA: TGTGCCAGTAGCTGGGGACAGTTCACAGATACGCAGTATTTT.

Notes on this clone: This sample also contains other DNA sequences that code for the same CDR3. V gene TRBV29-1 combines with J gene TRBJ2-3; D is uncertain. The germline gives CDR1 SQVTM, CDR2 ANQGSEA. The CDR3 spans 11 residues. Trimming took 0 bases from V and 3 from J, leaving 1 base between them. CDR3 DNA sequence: TGCAGCGTTGAAGATACAGATACGCAGTATTTT. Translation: CSVEDTDTQYF.

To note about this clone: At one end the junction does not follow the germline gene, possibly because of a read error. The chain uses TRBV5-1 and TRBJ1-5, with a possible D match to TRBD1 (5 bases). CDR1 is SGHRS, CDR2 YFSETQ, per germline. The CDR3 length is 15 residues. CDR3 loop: CASSLEGLTNQPRHF. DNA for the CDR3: TGCGCCAGCAGCTTGGAGGGACTGACCAATCAGCCCCGGCATTTT.

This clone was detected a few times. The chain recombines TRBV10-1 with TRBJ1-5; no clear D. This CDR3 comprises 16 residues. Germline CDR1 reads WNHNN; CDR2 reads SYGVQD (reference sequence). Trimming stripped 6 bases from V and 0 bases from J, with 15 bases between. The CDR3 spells CASSKKDQSSNQPQHF. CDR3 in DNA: TGCGCCAGCAGCAAAAAGGACCAAAGTAGCAATCAGCCCCAGCATTTT.

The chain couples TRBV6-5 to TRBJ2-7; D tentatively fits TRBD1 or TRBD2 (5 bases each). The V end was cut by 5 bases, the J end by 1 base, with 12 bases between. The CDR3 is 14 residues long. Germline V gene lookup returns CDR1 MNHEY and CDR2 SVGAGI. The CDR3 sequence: CASSRDAGSYEQYF. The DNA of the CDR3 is TGTGCCAGCAGTAGGGACGCAGGATCCTACGAGCAGTACTTC.

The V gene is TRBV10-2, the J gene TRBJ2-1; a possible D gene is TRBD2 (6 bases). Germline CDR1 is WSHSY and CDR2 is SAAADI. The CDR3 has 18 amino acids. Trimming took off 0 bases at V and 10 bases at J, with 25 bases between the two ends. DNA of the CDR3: TGCGCCAGCAGTGAGTCGGGTCTATCTAACGCGGAGGGCCGGGAGCAGTTCTTC. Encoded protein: CASSESGLSNAEGREQFF.

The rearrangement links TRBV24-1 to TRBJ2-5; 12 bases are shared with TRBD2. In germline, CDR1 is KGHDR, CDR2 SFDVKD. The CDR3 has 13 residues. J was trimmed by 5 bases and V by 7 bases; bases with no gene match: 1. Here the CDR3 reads CATRGTSGETQYF. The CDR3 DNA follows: TGTGCCACCAGGGGGACTAGCGGGGAGACCCAGTACTTC.

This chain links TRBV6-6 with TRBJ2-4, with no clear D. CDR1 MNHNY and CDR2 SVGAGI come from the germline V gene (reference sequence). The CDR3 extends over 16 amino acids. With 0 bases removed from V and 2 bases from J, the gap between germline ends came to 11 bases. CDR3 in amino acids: CASSYSAQLSKNIQYF. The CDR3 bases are TGTGCCAGCAGTTACTCGGCTCAGTTATCCAAAAACATTCAGTACTTC.

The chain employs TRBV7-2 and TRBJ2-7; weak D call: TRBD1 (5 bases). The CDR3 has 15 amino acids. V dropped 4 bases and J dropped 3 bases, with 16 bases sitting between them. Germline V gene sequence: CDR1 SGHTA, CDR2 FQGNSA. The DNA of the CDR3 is TGTGCCAGCAGCTCTTTCCCCGAGGACAACTACGAGCAGTACTTC. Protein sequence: CASSSFPEDNYEQYF.

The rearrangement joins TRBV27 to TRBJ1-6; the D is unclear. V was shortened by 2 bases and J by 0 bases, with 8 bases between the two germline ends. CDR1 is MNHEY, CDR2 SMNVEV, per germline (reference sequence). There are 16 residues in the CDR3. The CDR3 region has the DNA TGTGCCAGCAGTTTAGCGGGGAGCTCCTATAATTCACCCCTCCACTTT. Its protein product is CASSLAGSSYNSPLHF.

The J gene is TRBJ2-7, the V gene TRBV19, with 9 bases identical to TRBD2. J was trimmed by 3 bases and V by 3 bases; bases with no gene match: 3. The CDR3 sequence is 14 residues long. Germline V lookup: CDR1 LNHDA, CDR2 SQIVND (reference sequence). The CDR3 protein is CASSISSGNYEQYF. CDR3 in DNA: TGTGCCAGTAGTATCTCTAGCGGGAACTACGAGCAGTACTTC. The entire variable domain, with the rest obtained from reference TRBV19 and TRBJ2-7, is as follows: DGGITQSPKYLFRKEGQNVTLSCEQNLNHDAMYWYRQDPGQGLRLIYYSQIVNDFQKGDIAEGYSVSREKKESFPLTVTSAQKNPTAFYLCASSISSGNYEQYFGPGTRLTVT.

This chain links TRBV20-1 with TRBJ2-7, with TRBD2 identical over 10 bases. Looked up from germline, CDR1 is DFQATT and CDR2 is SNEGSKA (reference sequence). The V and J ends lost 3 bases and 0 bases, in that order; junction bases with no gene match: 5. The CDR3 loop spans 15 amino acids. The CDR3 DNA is TGCAGTGCTAGTCGCCTAGCGGGAGTCTCCTACGAGCAGTACTTC. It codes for CSASRLAGVSYEQYF.

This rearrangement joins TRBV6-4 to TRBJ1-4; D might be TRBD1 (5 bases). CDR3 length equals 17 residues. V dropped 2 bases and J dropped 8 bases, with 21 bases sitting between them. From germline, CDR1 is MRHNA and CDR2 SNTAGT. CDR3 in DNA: TGTGCCAGCAGTGACGAAGGGGTCTCCAAAAAGAGGGAAAAACTGTTTTTT. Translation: CASSDEGVSKKREKLFF.

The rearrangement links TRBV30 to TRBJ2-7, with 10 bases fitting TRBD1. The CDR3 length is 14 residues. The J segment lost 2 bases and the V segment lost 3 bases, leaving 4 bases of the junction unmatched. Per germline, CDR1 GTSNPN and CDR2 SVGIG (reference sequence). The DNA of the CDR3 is TGTGCCTGGAGGCTGGGACAGGGGACCTACGAGCAGTACTTC. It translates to CAWRLGQGTYEQYF.

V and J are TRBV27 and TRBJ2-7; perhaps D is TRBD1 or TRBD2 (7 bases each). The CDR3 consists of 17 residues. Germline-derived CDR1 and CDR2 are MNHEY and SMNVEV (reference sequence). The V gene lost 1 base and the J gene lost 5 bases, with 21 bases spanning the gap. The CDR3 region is CASSLFRRGGSKDEQYF. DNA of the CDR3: TGTGCCAGCAGTTTATTTCGCAGGGGGGGTTCTAAGGACGAGCAGTACTTC.

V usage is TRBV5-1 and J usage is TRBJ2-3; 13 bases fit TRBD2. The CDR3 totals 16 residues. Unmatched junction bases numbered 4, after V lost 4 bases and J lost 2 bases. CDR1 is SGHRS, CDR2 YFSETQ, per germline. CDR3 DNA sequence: TGCGCCAGCAGCACCGGGACTAGCGGGACCACAGATACGCAGTATTTT. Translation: CASSTGTSGTTDTQYF.

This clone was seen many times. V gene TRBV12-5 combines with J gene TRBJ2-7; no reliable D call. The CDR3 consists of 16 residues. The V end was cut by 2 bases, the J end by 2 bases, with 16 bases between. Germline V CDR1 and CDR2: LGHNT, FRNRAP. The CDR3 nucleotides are TGTGCTAGTGGTTTGCCCGAGCTGGGCCAGGCCTACGAGCAGTACTTC. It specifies CASGLPELGQAYEQYF.